The 18 T cell receptor beta chains in this list originate from one sample, sequenced in a study of blood T cell repertoires in COVID-19 (dated by TCRdb to 2018 to 2020). Preparation of the library involved the immunoSEQ multiplex PCR assay. In TCRdb, the immuneACCESS table is reduced to in-frame sequences with V and J assigned. These tables do not hold every clone; where another copy was compared, an unresolved V gene accounts for under half, and the others remain unexplained. The sample table holds roughly 200,000 clones, of which 88% were seen once. Roughly 5.6% of the sample is taken by the ten largest. Material: peripheral blood. These receptors were collected from a man between 40 and 49 years old with active or convalescent COVID-19.

The CDR3 nucleotides are TGTGCCAGCAGCTTGGAAGGGGTCTCCTACGAGCAGTACTTC. Translating gives CASSLEGVSYEQYF. The chain joins TRBV5-5 to TRBJ2-7, with D possibly being TRBD1 (5 bases). V lost 0 bases to trimming and J lost 0 bases, with 7 bases between them. The germline gives CDR1 SGHKS, CDR2 YYEKEE (reference sequence). The CDR3 length is 14 residues. The full variable domain, rest sourced from reference TRBV5-5 and TRBJ2-7, is DAGVTQSPTHLIKTRGQQVTLRCSPISGHKSVSWYQQVLGQGPQFIFQYYEKEERGRGNFPDRFSARQFPNYSSELNVNALLLGDSALYLCASSLEGVSYEQYFGPGTRLTVT.

The chain uses TRBV2 and TRBJ1-6, with TRBD1 matching 9 bases. The CDR3 sequence is 14 residues long. Unmatched junction bases numbered 4, after V lost 8 bases and J lost 5 bases. Germline CDR1 is SNHLY and CDR2 is FYNNEI. The chain's CDR3 is CASFWDRDNSPLHF. CDR3 nucleotide sequence: TGTGCCAGCTTTTGGGACAGGGATAATTCACCCCTCCACTTT.

The chain joins TRBV6-1 to TRBJ1-2; a possible D gene is TRBD1 (6 bases). The V gene's germline CDR1 is MNHNS and CDR2 SASEGT. The CDR3 sequence is 13 residues long. V gave up 3 bases and J gave up 6 bases, with 11 bases separating them. Here the CDR3 DNA reads TGTGCCAGCAGTGACAGGGGCCACCATGGCTACACCTTC. It is translated as CASSDRGHHGYTF.

This sequence joins TRBV2 and TRBJ2-5, with 9 bases identical to TRBD1. Germline loops: CDR1 SNHLY, CDR2 FYNNEI. The CDR3 is 16 amino acids. With V trimmed by 6 bases and J by 5 bases, 13 bases remained unmatched. The CDR3 loop reads CASRATGTGIRETQYF. CDR3 in DNA: TGTGCCAGCAGAGCTACCGGGACAGGGATTAGGGAGACCCAGTACTTC.

V gene TRBV29-1 combines with J gene TRBJ2-3, with D tentatively TRBD2 (6 bases). Trimming took off 2 bases at V and 8 bases at J, with 8 bases between the two ends. The CDR3 totals 11 residues. Germline V gene data show CDR1 as SQVTM and CDR2 as ANQGSEA. In DNA form, the CDR3 reads TGCAGCGTTGAACCCGGGGGTACGCAGTATTTT. It specifies CSVEPGGTQYF.

The chain links TRBV6-5 to TRBJ2-7; TRBD1 matches at 7 bases. CDR1 is MNHEY, CDR2 SVGAGI, per germline. The CDR3 is 15 amino acids. V shed 5 bases, J shed 1 base, and the junction held 8 bases outside the gene matches. CDR3 nucleotide sequence: TGTGCCAGCAGTCCCCGGGGACAGATATCCTACGAGCAGTACTTC. This translates into CASSPRGQISYEQYF.

The V gene is TRBV10-2, the J gene TRBJ2-7, with D uncertain. This CDR3 has 11 amino acids. Trimming shortened V by 10 bases and J by 5 bases, and 12 bases separated the two germline ends. Germline CDR1 is WSHSY and CDR2 is SAAADI. CDR3 bases: TGCGCCATCAGCGCCCGGGACGAGCAGTACTTC. Protein sequence: CAISARDEQYF.

The V and J genes are TRBV10-3 and TRBJ1-5, with D possibly TRBD1 on 5 matching bases. The CDR3 sequence is 17 residues long. Trimming took 3 bases from V and 0 from J, leaving 15 bases between them. The germline gives CDR1 ENHRY, CDR2 SYGVKD. CDR3 sequence: CAISDSGRQISNQPQHF. The CDR3 DNA sequence: TGTGCCATCAGTGACTCCGGACGACAGATTAGCAATCAGCCCCAGCATTTT.

The gene calls are TRBV7-9 and TRBJ2-1, with 7 bases aligning to TRBD2. CDR3 length: 16 amino acids. Looked up from germline, CDR1 is SEHNR and CDR2 is FQNEAQ (reference sequence). V was pared by 3 bases and J by 5 bases, with 10 bases of the junction left unmatched. The chain's CDR3 is CASSLASGLNHNEQFF. As DNA, the CDR3 is TGTGCCAGCAGCTTGGCTAGCGGTCTAAACCACAATGAGCAGTTCTTC.

This chain connects TRBV27 to TRBJ1-6, with a weak D call TRBD1 (5 bases). V was pared by 3 bases and J by 7 bases, with 7 bases between. From germline, CDR1 is MNHEY and CDR2 SMNVEV (reference sequence). The CDR3 is made up of 13 amino acids. CDR3 DNA sequence: TGTGCCAGCAGTTTGGGGGGGAATTCACCCCTCCACTTT. Its translation: CASSLGGNSPLHF.

The chain carries TRBV5-4 and TRBJ2-1, with TRBD2 as a possible D gene (5 bases). Trimming removed 4 bases from V and 9 bases from J, with 14 bases in between. This CDR3 spans 13 amino acids. CDR1 SGHNT and CDR2 YYREEE come from the germline V gene (reference sequence). The CDR3 reads CASSPLGLSEQFF. Written as DNA, the CDR3 is TGTGCCAGCAGCCCCTTAGGACTTTCTGAGCAGTTCTTC. Complete variable domain (other parts from reference TRBV5-4 and TRBJ2-1): ETGVTQSPTHLIKTRGQQVTLRCSSQSGHNTVSWYQQALGQGPQFIFQYYREEENGRGNFPPRFSGLQFPNYSSELNVNALELDDSALYLCASSPLGLSEQFFGPGTRLTVL.

J is TRBJ1-6 and V is TRBV6-6; 8 bases line up with TRBD1. CDR1 and CDR2 from the germline V gene are MNHNY and SVGAGI (reference sequence). J was trimmed by 8 bases and V by 4 bases; bases with no gene match: 7. This CDR3 is built from 15 residues. CDR3 bases: TGTGCCAGCAGTTTGACCGGGACAGGATATTCACCCCTCCACTTT. This gives the protein CASSLTGTGYSPLHF.

This chain links TRBV20-1 with TRBJ1-5; D might be TRBD1 (6 bases). CDR1 DFQATT and CDR2 SNEGSKA come from the germline V gene (reference sequence). V gave up 3 bases and J gave up 0 bases, with 21 bases separating them. The CDR3 runs 18 residues. CDR3 bases: TGCAGTGCTAGTTATTCTGATGGCAGGGGCTTTAGCAATCAGCCCCAGCATTTT. This codes for CSASYSDGRGFSNQPQHF.

The gene calls are TRBV28 and TRBJ1-2; 8 bases match TRBD1. The junction had 8 bases not matched to a gene; V was cut back by 10 bases and J by 4 bases. CDR1 MDHEN and CDR2 SYDVKM come from the germline V gene. The CDR3 consists of 13 residues. Here the CDR3 reads CAISDRAFYGYTF. The DNA for the CDR3 is TGTGCCATCTCGGACAGGGCCTTCTATGGCTACACCTTC.

The CDR3 bases are TGCGCCAGCAGCTTGGGGGACAGGGCCGGGGAGCTGTTTTTT. This translates into CASSLGDRAGELFF. The V and J genes are TRBV5-1 and TRBJ2-2; the match to TRBD1 covers 9 bases. Germline lookup yields CDR1 SGHRS and CDR2 YFSETQ. The trim removed 0 bases at V and 6 bases at J, leaving 0 bases unmatched. This CDR3 region has 14 residues.

This clone was seen a handful of times. The rearrangement joins TRBV6-5 to TRBJ1-4, with a possible D match to TRBD1 (5 bases). V was clipped by 6 bases and J by 5 bases, with 13 bases between them. Per the germline V gene, CDR1 is MNHEY and CDR2 is SVGAGI. CDR3 size: 14 residues. CDR3 DNA: TGTGCCAGCAGAGAGGCAGGGTGGAATGAAAAACTGTTTTTT. This sequence encodes CASREAGWNEKLFF.

V gene TRBV7-9 combines with J gene TRBJ1-2; no clear D. V was shortened by 4 bases and J by 0 bases, with 15 bases between the two germline ends. The CDR3 covers 16 residues. CDR1 and CDR2 (germline): SEHNR, FQNEAQ (reference sequence). The CDR3 sequence: CASSSTRHKPNYGYTF. The CDR3 DNA reads as TGTGCCAGCAGCTCGACCCGACACAAGCCTAACTATGGCTACACCTTC.

This chain joins TRBV7-2 and TRBJ2-7; 13 nucleotides match TRBD2. The CDR3 contains 18 residues. The V and J ends lost 1 base and 1 base, in that order; junction bases with no gene match: 7. Germline V CDR1 and CDR2: SGHTA, FQGNSA. CDR3 sequence: CASSLGLAGGIVSYEQYF. CDR3 coding DNA: TGTGCCAGCAGCTTAGGACTAGCGGGGGGCATCGTGTCCTACGAGCAGTACTTC.